This T cell receptor beta chain is drawn from a study of T cells in Graves' hyperthyroidism and ophthalmopathy. Study-wide results and limits: Blood samples included most of the expanded thyroid clonotypes exceeding 0.001.

The study included ophthalmopathy patients with Clinical Activity Score at least 3, NOSPECS grade at least 4 and duration under 3 months. Fresh 10 ml peripheral blood yielded PBMCs. TCR beta CDR3 region amplification was performed from RNA transcripts. HTBI primers drove first-round RT-PCR of the TCR CDR3. Via MiXCR, TCRdb re-called the multiplex PCR reads, giving one row per CDR3 protein. Of a few hundred thousand distinct CDR3 sequences in the sample, roughly 20% were seen once. This clonotype was recorded a few times. Its antigen is undetermined. Sequences were obtained from blood. The sequence came from a middle-aged man with Graves' ophthalmopathy.

CDR3 amino acids: CAIGRTSAYEQYF. The CDR3 nucleotides read TGTGCCATCGGTAGGACAAGTGCCTACGAGCAGTACTTC. The gene calls are TRBV10-3 and TRBJ2-7; D possibly corresponds to TRBD1 (5 bases). Per germline, CDR1 ENHRY and CDR2 SYGVKD. CDR3 size: 13 residues. V lost 8 bases, J lost 2 bases, and 13 bases lay in between.